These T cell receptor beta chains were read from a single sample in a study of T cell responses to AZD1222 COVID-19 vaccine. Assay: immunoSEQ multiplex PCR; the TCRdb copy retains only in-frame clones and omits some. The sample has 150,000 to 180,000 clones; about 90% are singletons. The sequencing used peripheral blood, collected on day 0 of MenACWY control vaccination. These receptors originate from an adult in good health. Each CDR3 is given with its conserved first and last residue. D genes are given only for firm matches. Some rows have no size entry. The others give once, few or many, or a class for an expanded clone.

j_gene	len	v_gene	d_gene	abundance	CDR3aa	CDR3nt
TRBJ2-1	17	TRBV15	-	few	CATSRDLWGDRSNEQFF	TGTGCCACCAGCAGAGATCTCTGGGGGGACAGAAGCAATGAGCAGTTCTTC
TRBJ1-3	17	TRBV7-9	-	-	CASSLAVRGVPGNTIYF	TGTGCCAGCAGCTTAGCGGTACGGGGGGTCCCTGGAAACACCATATATTTT
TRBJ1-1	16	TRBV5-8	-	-	CASSLDPPDRDTEAFF	TGTGCCAGCAGCTTGGATCCACCTGATAGAGACACTGAAGCTTTCTTT
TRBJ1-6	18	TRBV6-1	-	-	CASSEWDPRQVSDSPLHF	TGTGCCAGCAGTGAATGGGATCCCCGACAGGTCTCGGATTCACCCCTCCACTTT
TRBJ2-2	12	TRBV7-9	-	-	CASSSLGGELFF	TGTGCCAGCAGCTCTTTAGGGGGGGAGCTGTTTTTT
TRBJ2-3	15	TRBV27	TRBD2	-	CASSQFGGATDTQYF	TGTGCCAGCAGTCAATTCGGGGGGGCGACAGATACGCAGTATTTT
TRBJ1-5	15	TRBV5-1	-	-	CASSLESPVDQPQHF	TGCGCCAGCAGTTTAGAATCCCCGGTGGATCAGCCCCAGCATTTT
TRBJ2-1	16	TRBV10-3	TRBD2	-	CAISDRGGEPPGEQFF	TGTGCCATCAGTGATCGTGGGGGGGAGCCTCCCGGGGAGCAGTTCTTC
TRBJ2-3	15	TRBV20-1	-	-	CSASNRGANTDTQYF	TGCAGTGCTAGTAACAGAGGGGCCAACACAGATACGCAGTATTTT
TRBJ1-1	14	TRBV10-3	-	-	CAISESHANTEAFF	TGTGCCATCAGTGAGTCGCATGCCAACACTGAAGCTTTCTTT
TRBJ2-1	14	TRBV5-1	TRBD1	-	CASSSGQGSNEQFF	TGCGCCAGCAGCTCGGGACAGGGAAGCAATGAGCAGTTCTTC
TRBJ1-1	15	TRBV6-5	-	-	CASSNQGRMNTEAFF	TGTGCCAGCAGTAACCAAGGACGGATGAACACTGAAGCTTTCTTT
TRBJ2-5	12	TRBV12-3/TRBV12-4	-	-	CASSSPGETQYF	TGTGCCAGCAGTTCCCCCGGGGAGACCCAGTACTTC
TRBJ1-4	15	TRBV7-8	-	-	CASSPDPTTNEKLFF	TGTGCCAGCAGCCCCGACCCAACTACTAATGAAAAACTGTTTTTT
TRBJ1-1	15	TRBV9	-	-	CASSVTGSMNTEAFF	TGTGCCAGCAGCGTAACCGGGAGTATGAACACTGAAGCTTTCTTT
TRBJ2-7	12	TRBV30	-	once	CAWSTSSYEQYF	TGTGCCTGGAGTACTAGCTCCTACGAGCAGTACTTC
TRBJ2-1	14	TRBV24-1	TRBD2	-	CATRDLAGGNEQFF	TGTGCCACCAGAGATCTAGCGGGAGGGAATGAGCAGTTCTTC
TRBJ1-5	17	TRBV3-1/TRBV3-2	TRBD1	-	CASSPTGGQSSNQPQHF	TGTGCCAGCAGCCCGACAGGGGGCCAGTCTAGCAATCAGCCCCAGCATTTT
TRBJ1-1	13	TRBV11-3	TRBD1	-	CASRYTGDTEAFF	TGTGCCAGCAGGTATACAGGGGACACTGAAGCTTTCTTT
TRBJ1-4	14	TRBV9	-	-	CASSSQGANEKLFF	TGTGCCAGCAGCTCACAGGGAGCCAATGAAAAACTGTTTTTT
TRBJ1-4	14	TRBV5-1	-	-	CASSLEWAGGKLFF	TGCGCCAGCAGCTTGGAATGGGCTGGGGGAAAACTGTTTTTT
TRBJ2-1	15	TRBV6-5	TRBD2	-	CASRGIVLADNEQFF	TGTGCCAGCAGAGGAATCGTACTAGCGGACAATGAGCAGTTCTTC
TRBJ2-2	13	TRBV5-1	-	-	CASSLRGGGELFF	TGCGCCAGCAGCTTGCGGGGTGGCGGGGAGCTGTTTTTT
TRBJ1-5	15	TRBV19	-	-	CASSIGLPSNQPQHF	TGTGCCAGTAGTATAGGACTTCCTAGCAATCAGCCCCAGCATTTT
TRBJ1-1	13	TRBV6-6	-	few	CASSYQQAGGAFF	TGTGCCAGCAGTTACCAACAGGCCGGGGGAGCTTTCTTT
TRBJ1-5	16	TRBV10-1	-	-	CASSDGTRGSNQPQHF	TGCGCCAGCAGTGACGGGACAAGAGGGAGCAATCAGCCCCAGCATTTT
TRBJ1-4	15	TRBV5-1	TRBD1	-	CASSRGTATNEKLFF	TGCGCCAGCAGTCGGGGGACAGCAACTAATGAAAAACTGTTTTTT
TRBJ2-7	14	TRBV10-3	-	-	CAIGGRDRGYEQYF	TGTGCCATCGGCGGGAGGGACAGGGGTTACGAGCAGTACTTC
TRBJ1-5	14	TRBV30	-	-	CALRERGLGQPQHF	TGTGCCCTACGGGAGCGGGGGTTGGGTCAGCCCCAGCATTTT
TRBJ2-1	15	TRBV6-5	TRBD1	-	CASTSPGGSYNEQFF	TGTGCCAGCACCTCCCCAGGGGGCTCCTACAATGAGCAGTTCTTC
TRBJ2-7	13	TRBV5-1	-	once	CASVGPRVGEQYF	TGCGCCAGCGTAGGACCGAGGGTGGGGGAGCAGTACTTC
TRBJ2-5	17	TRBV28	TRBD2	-	CASSSGTSGRFQETQYF	TGTGCCAGCAGCTCCGGGACTAGCGGGCGATTCCAAGAGACCCAGTACTTC
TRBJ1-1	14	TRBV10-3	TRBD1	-	CAITQTGTRTEAFF	TGTGCCATCACTCAGACAGGGACGAGGACTGAAGCTTTCTTT
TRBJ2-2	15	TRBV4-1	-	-	CASKESGLLTGELFF	TGCGCCAGCAAGGAATCGGGACTTCTCACCGGGGAGCTGTTTTTT
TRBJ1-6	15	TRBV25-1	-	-	CASNKEDTYNSPLHF	TGTGCCAGCAATAAAGAGGACACCTATAATTCACCCCTCCACTTT
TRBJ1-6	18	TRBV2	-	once	CASSGPWRFRFDNSPLHF	TGTGCCAGCAGTGGTCCCTGGAGGTTTCGGTTTGATAATTCACCCCTCCACTTT
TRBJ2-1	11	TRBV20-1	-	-	CSASAINEQFF	TGCAGTGCATCCGCTATCAATGAGCAGTTCTTC
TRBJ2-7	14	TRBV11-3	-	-	CASSVSLGSYEQYF	TGTGCCAGCAGCGTTAGTCTGGGATCCTACGAGCAGTACTTC
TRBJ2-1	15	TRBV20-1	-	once	CSASMWSGSYNEQFF	TGCAGTGCTAGTATGTGGAGCGGGTCTTACAATGAGCAGTTCTTC
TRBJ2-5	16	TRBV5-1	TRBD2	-	CASSPGLAGGQETQYF	TGCGCCAGCAGCCCTGGACTAGCGGGGGGCCAAGAGACCCAGTACTTC
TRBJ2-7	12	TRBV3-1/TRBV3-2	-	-	CASSQGTPEQYF	TGTGCCAGCAGCCAAGGAACTCCGGAGCAGTACTTC
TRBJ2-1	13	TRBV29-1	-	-	CSALPGRYNEQFF	TGCAGCGCCCTACCCGGGCGGTACAATGAGCAGTTCTTC
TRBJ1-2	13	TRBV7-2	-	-	CASSLVGGNGYTF	TGTGCCAGCAGCTTAGTGGGTGGGAACGGCTACACCTTC
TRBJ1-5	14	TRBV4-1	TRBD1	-	CASRRQGAGQPQHF	TGCGCCAGCAGGCGTCAGGGGGCAGGTCAGCCCCAGCATTTT
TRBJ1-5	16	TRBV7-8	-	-	CASSLLTGLRNQPQHF	TGTGCCAGCAGCCTCTTGACAGGTCTTAGGAATCAGCCCCAGCATTTT
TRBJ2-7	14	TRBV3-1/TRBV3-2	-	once	CASSHRRGNYEQYF	TGTGCCAGCAGCCATAGGCGGGGTAACTACGAGCAGTACTTC
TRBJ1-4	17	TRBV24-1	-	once	CATSDGLKRGMDEKLFF	TGTGCCACCAGTGACGGGCTTAAACGGGGAATGGATGAAAAACTGTTTTTT
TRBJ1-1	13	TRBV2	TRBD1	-	CASSYRQGTEAFF	TGTGCCAGCAGTTATAGACAGGGGACTGAAGCTTTCTTT
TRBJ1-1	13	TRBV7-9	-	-	CASSFGRNTEAFF	TGTGCCAGCAGCTTCGGGAGAAACACTGAAGCTTTCTTT
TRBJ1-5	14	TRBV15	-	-	CATSRAWGNQPQHF	TGTGCCACCAGCAGGGCCTGGGGCAATCAGCCCCAGCATTTT
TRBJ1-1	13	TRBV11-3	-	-	CASSLRGNTEAFF	TGTGCCAGCAGCTTAAGGGGGAACACTGAAGCTTTCTTT
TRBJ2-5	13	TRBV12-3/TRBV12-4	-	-	CASCGTWRETQYF	TGTGCCAGCTGCGGGACCTGGCGCGAGACCCAGTACTTC